This TCR beta chain was identified during a study of post-analysis software for immune sequencing data. Overall study results and limits: Included in a set of about five TRBV segments more frequent in patients than controls were TRBV5-6, TRBV5-1 and TRBV20-1.

The CDR3 is 14 amino acids. Germline CDR1 DFQATT, CDR2 SNEGSKA (reference sequence). V gave up 6 bases and J gave up 2 bases, with 16 bases separating them. The table lists this clonotype with a few counts. Antigen unknown. TCR beta cDNA libraries had unique molecular identifiers. TCRdb re-derived calls from the PCR reads in MiXCR, one entry per CDR3 protein. The table has 750,000 to 950,000 distinct CDR3 sequences, roughly half seen once. This clonotype was sampled from a girl under 18 with multiple sclerosis. Sequenced material: blood. This chain uses TRBV20-1 with TRBJ1-2; unclear D gene. CDR3 residues: CSASIPYSNYGYTF. In DNA form, the CDR3 reads TGCAGTGCCAGCATCCCTTATTCGAACTATGGCTACACCTTC.